Sequencing of this TCR beta chain was carried out in a study of Ad26.COV2.S vaccination and SARS-CoV-2 variants. About the study: Donor participated within the Ad26.COV2.S arm of the COV1001 trial. By the intramuscular route, Ad26.COV2.S was given once, or twice 56 days apart.

Treatment specified: roughly 20 received Ad26.COV2.S at low or high dose, single or two shots; about 5 received placebo; per-sample allocation not given. Specimen acquisition occurred on day 63 following the initial vaccine or placebo injection. The administered vaccine (an Ad26 vector) expressed Wuhan-strain SARS-CoV-2 spike. CDR1 and CDR2 from the germline V gene are DFQATT and SNEGSKA (reference sequence). V lost 5 bases and J 2 bases, leaving 7 bases between the germline ends. This CDR3 region has 11 residues. This clone was seen a single time. Sequenced by immunoSEQ multiplex PCR; TCRdb stores in-frame clones only, minus some. The sample records about 410,000 clones, 75% to 90% being singletons.

This clonotype was sampled from a person aged 18-60 years who received the Ad26.COV2.S COVID-19 vaccine or a placebo. The source material was peripheral blood, sampled in a trial of Ad26.COV2.S vaccine versus placebo. The rearrangement uses TRBV20-1 and TRBJ2-7, with D perhaps TRBD1 (5 bases). The CDR3 sequence is CSALRAYEQYF. In nucleotides, the CDR3 is TGCAGTGCTCTCAGGGCCTACGAGCAGTACTTC.